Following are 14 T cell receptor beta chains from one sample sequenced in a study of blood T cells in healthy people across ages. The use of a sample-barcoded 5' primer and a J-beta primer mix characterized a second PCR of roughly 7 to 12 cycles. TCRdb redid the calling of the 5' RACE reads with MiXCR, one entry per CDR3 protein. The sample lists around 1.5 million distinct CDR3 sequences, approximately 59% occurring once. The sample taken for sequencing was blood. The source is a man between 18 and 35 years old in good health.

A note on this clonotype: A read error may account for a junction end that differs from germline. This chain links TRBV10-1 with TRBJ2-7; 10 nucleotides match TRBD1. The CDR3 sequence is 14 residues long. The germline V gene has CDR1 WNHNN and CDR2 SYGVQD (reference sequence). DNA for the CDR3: TGCACCAGCAGTGAGGGACAGGGGCCCTACGAGCAGTACTTC. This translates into CTSSEGQGPYEQYF.

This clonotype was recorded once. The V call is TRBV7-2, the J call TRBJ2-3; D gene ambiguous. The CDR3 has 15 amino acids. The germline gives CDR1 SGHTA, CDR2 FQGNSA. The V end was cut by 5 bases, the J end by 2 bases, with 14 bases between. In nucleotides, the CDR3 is TGTGCCAGCAGCGAAGGGCACTCCTACACAGATACGCAGTATTTT. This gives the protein CASSEGHSYTDTQYF.

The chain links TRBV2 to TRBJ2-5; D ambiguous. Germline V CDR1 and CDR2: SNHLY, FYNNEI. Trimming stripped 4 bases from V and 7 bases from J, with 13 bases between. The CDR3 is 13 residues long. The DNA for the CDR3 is TGTGCCAGCAGTGTTGGCAGGCCATCGACCCAGTACTTC. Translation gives CASSVGRPSTQYF.

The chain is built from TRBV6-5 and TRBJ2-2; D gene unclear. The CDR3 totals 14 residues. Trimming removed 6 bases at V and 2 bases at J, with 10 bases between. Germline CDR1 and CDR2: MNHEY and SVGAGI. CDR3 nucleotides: TGTGCCAGCAGGCCCCCGGGTAACACCGGGGAGCTGTTTTTT. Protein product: CASRPPGNTGELFF.

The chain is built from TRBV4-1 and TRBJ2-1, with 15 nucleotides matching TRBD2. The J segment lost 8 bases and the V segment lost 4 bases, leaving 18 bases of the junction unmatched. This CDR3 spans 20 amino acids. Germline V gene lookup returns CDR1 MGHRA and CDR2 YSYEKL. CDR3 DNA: TGCGCCAGCAGCCGGTTCGGGACTAGCGGGAGGACCGGGAAGGTCGATGAGCAGTTCTTC. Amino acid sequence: CASSRFGTSGRTGKVDEQFF.

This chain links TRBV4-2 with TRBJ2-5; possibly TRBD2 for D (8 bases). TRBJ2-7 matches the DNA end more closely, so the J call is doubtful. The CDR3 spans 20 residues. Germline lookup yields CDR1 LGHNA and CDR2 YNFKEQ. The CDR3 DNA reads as TGTGCCAGCAGCCAAGATAGGGGGCAGGGACTAGTTGATTTAGGTCTCGAGCAGTACTTC. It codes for CASSQDRGQGLVDLGLEQYF.

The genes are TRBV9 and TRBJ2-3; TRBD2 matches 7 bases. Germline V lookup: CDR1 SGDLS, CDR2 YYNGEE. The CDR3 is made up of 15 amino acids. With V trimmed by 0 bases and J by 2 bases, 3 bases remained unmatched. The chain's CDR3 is CASSVDLAATDTQYF. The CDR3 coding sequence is TGTGCCAGCAGCGTAGACCTAGCGGCCACAGATACGCAGTATTTT.

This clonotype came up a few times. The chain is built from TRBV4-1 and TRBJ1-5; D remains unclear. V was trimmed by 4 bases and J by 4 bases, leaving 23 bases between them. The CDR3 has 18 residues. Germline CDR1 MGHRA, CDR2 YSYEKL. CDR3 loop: CASSPRGRSGFANQPQHF. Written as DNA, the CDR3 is TGCGCCAGCAGCCCTAGAGGGCGTTCGGGTTTTGCTAATCAGCCCCAGCATTTT.

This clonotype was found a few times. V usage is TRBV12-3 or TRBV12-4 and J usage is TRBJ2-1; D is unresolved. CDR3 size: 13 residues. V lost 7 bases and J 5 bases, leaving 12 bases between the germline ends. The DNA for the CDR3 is TGTGCCAGCACCGTTCGGGTCGACAATGAGCAGTTCTTC. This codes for CASTVRVDNEQFF.

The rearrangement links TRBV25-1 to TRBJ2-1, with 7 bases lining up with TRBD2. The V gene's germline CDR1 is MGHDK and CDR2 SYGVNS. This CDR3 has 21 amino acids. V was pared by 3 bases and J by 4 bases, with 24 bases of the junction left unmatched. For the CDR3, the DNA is TGTGCCAGCAGTGACATATGTCCATACCCGACTAGCTTTGTCTATTACAATGAGCAGTTCTTC. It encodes CASSDICPYPTSFVYYNEQFF.

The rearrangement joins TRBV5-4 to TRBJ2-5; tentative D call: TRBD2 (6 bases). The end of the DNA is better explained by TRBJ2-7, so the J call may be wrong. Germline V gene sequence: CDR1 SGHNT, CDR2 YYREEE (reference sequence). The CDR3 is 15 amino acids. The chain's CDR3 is CASSSVEGIGYEQYF. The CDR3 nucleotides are TGTGCCAGCAGCAGTGTGGAGGGAATTGGTTACGAGCAGTACTTC.

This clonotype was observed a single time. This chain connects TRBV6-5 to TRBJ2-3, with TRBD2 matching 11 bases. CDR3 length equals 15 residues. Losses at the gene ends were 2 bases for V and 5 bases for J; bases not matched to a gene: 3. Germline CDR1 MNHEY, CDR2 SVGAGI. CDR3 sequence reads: CASSYNGLAGDTQYF. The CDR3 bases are TGTGCCAGCAGTTACAACGGACTAGCGGGAGATACGCAGTATTTT.

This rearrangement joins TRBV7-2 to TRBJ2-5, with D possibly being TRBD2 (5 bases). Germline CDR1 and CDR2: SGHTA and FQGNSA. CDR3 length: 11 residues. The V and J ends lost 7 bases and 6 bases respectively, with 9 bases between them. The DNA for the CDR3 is TGTGCCAGCACACGAGGGCAGACCCAGTACTTC. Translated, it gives CASTRGQTQYF.

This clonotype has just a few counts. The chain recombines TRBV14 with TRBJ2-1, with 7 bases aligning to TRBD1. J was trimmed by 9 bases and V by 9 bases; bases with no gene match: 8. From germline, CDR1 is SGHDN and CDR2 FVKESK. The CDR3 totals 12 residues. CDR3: CASTGVRGEQFF. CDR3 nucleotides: TGTGCCAGTACAGGGGTGCGCGGTGAGCAGTTCTTC.